These 2 T cell receptor beta chains share one sample of origin, sequenced in a study of T cells in Graves' hyperthyroidism and ophthalmopathy. TCR beta CDR3 regions were amplified from RNA. In the first-round RT-PCR of the TCR CDR3, the HTBI primer set was used. MiXCR was run by TCRdb on the multiplex PCR reads, yielding one entry per CDR3 protein. The table lists roughly 740,000 distinct CDR3 sequences, about 15% of them singletons. The sample consisted of blood. The receptors were gathered from a man between 18 and 29 years old with Graves' hyperthyroidism.

This clonotype came up many times. The rearrangement links TRBV12-3 or TRBV12-4 to TRBJ2-3, with D maybe TRBD1 (5 bases). CDR3 size: 13 residues. V lost 4 bases, J lost 4 bases, and 9 bases lay in between. DNA for the CDR3: TGTGCCAGCAGTTGGAAGGGGTCAGATACGCAGTATTTT. This codes for CASSWKGSDTQYF.

This clonotype occurred many times. CDR3 protein: CASSEDRIAGGVSETQYF. For the CDR3, the DNA is TGTGCCAGCAGTGAAGATCGAATAGCGGGAGGGGTTTCGGAGACCCAGTACTTC. The rearrangement uses TRBV2 and TRBJ2-5; 11 bases map to TRBD2. J was trimmed by 5 bases and V by 1 base; bases with no gene match: 12. Germline CDR1 reads SNHLY; CDR2 reads FYNNEI. The length of the CDR3 is 18 residues.